Listed here are 21 T cell receptor beta chains from one sample, sequenced in a study of blood T cell repertoires in COVID-19. Generated by immunoSEQ multiplex PCR, the TCRdb table keeps only in-frame clones and is missing some. Found here are 200,000 or so clones, roughly four fifths of them singletons; the top ten hold 6.9%. The sample taken for sequencing was peripheral blood. Source of these receptors: a human donor with acute or convalescent COVID-19. The donor label of this sample is uncertain.

In its sample, this clone was seen a few times. The rearrangement links TRBV5-4 to TRBJ2-3; TRBD2 agrees at 12 bases. J lost 2 bases, V lost 2 bases, and 3 bases had no gene match. The germline gives CDR1 SGHNT, CDR2 YYREEE (reference sequence). This CDR3 is 16 amino acids long. CDR3 in amino acids: CASSLSSGRATDTQYF. The CDR3 region has the DNA TGTGCCAGCAGCTTATCTAGCGGGAGGGCCACAGATACGCAGTATTTT.

This rearrangement joins TRBV5-5 to TRBJ1-5; D is perhaps TRBD1 (5 bases). CDR3 size: 15 residues. CDR1 and CDR2 (germline): SGHKS, YYEKEE (reference sequence). Trimming took 4 bases from V and 0 from J, leaving 11 bases between them. CDR3 nucleotides: TGTGCCAGCAGCGCCGACAGCGTTAGCAATCAGCCCCAGCATTTT. Translating gives CASSADSVSNQPQHF.

The table lists this clone with a few counts. The CDR3 bases are TGTGCCAGCAGCGACACAGGGGAAAAACTGTTTTTT. It specifies CASSDTGEKLFF. This sequence joins TRBV7-9 and TRBJ1-4, with D maybe TRBD1 (6 bases). Between the trimmed V and J ends, which lost 5 bases and 8 bases, there was a span of 9 bases. Germline V CDR1 and CDR2: SEHNR, FQNEAQ (reference sequence). CDR3 length: 12 amino acids.

The chain employs TRBV10-3 and TRBJ2-7; 8 bases fit TRBD1. The CDR3 runs to 12 residues. CDR1 ENHRY and CDR2 SYGVKD come from the germline V gene. J was trimmed by 3 bases and V by 9 bases; bases with no gene match: 4. In DNA, the CDR3 is TGTGCCATAGGACAGGGCTACTACGAGCAGTACTTC. It yields the protein CAIGQGYYEQYF.

V usage is TRBV25-1 and J usage is TRBJ2-5, with D possibly matching TRBD1 (6 bases). Germline CDR1 is MGHDK and CDR2 is SYGVNS. The CDR3 runs to 13 residues. Trimming took 6 bases from V and 1 from J, leaving 9 bases between them. The CDR3 sequence: CASSRGSQETQYF. CDR3 DNA sequence: TGTGCCAGCAGCAGGGGCAGCCAAGAGACCCAGTACTTC.

The CDR3 DNA reads TGTGCCAGCAGCTCCTTTAGCGGGAGGGCCCTCCAAGAGACCCAGTACTTC. Translation: CASSSFSGRALQETQYF. The gene calls are TRBV11-2 and TRBJ2-5; 11 nucleotides match TRBD2. Germline V lookup: CDR1 SGHAT, CDR2 FQNNGV. The V gene end was trimmed by 4 bases and the J gene end by 1 base; junction bases not matched to a gene: 8. The CDR3 is 17 amino acids.

The rearrangement links TRBV6-4 to TRBJ2-7; 9 nucleotides agree with TRBD2. The V and J ends lost 11 bases and 5 bases, in that order; junction bases with no gene match: 13. From germline, CDR1 is MRHNA and CDR2 SNTAGT. The CDR3 is 14 residues long. CDR3 sequence: CAGHLAGVWDEQYF. The CDR3 region has the DNA TGTGCCGGCCATTTAGCGGGAGTATGGGACGAGCAGTACTTC.

The chain carries TRBV7-2 and TRBJ2-7; no firm D call. V shed 4 bases and J shed 1 base, with 14 bases lying between them. There are 15 residues in the CDR3. Germline CDR1 SGHTA, CDR2 FQGNSA. The CDR3 sequence is CASSSDTFRSYEQYF. CDR3 nucleotides: TGTGCCAGCAGCTCCGACACTTTCAGGTCCTACGAGCAGTACTTC.

The V gene is TRBV19, the J gene TRBJ1-5, with D possibly being TRBD1 (5 bases). Germline V gene data show CDR1 as LNHDA and CDR2 as SQIVND (reference sequence). This CDR3 has 14 amino acids. The V end was cut by 1 base, the J end by 7 bases, with 11 bases between. The CDR3 reads CASSIAGGVQPQHF. CDR3 in DNA: TGTGCCAGTAGTATAGCCGGAGGGGTCCAGCCCCAGCATTTT. The full variable domain, completed using reference TRBV19 and TRBJ1-5, is DGGITQSPKYLFRKEGQNVTLSCEQNLNHDAMYWYRQDPGQGLRLIYYSQIVNDFQKGDIAEGYSVSREKKESFPLTVTSAQKNPTAFYLCASSIAGGVQPQHFGDGTRLSIL.

This clone has a single count. The chain carries TRBV24-1 and TRBJ2-3; the D is unclear. V was clipped by 6 bases and J by 9 bases, with 6 bases between them. The CDR3 runs 10 residues. Germline-derived CDR1 and CDR2 are KGHDR and SFDVKD. The CDR3 loop is CATSPATQYF. The CDR3 DNA is TGTGCCACCAGTCCAGCGACGCAGTATTTT.

The chain is built from TRBV15 and TRBJ2-7, with 10 bases matching TRBD2. Trimming removed 1 base from V and 2 bases from J; junction bases left unmatched: 2. The CDR3 is 15 residues long. The V gene's germline CDR1 is LNHNV and CDR2 YYDKDF (reference sequence). CDR3 sequence: CATSRGTSGTYEQYF. The CDR3 region has the DNA TGTGCCACCAGCAGAGGGACTAGCGGAACCTACGAGCAGTACTTC.

J is TRBJ2-5 and V is TRBV19; TRBD1 might be the D (5 bases). Deletions cut 3 bases from V and 5 bases from J, with 13 bases between. In germline, CDR1 is LNHDA, CDR2 SQIVND (reference sequence). The CDR3 covers 14 residues. CDR3 in DNA: TGTGCCAGTAGTATTGGCGACAGCCGGGAGACCCAGTACTTC. Translating it yields CASSIGDSRETQYF.

This clone was found once. The chain uses TRBV19 and TRBJ2-3, with D hard to call. This CDR3 has 13 amino acids. Germline V lookup: CDR1 LNHDA, CDR2 SQIVND (reference sequence). Deletions cut 1 base from V and 4 bases from J, with 6 bases between. The CDR3: CASSIGLPDTQYF. CDR3 in DNA: TGTGCCAGTAGTATAGGGCTTCCAGATACGCAGTATTTT.

The chain uses TRBV9 and TRBJ2-1, with TRBD2 identical over 11 bases. Trimming removed 3 bases from V and 3 bases from J; junction bases left unmatched: 8. CDR1 and CDR2 from the germline V gene are SGDLS and YYNGEE. The CDR3 has 17 amino acids. The CDR3 sequence: CASSDSPSGRLYNEQFF. The CDR3 DNA is TGTGCCAGCAGCGATTCACCTAGCGGGAGGCTCTACAATGAGCAGTTCTTC.

The chain couples TRBV7-2 to TRBJ2-1, with 10 bases fitting TRBD2. The length of the CDR3 is 16 residues. In germline, CDR1 is SGHTA, CDR2 FQGNSA. Trimming took 5 bases from V and 2 from J; bases not matched to a gene: 6. DNA of the CDR3: TGTGCCAGCAGCCATTCCCTAGCGGGGGCCTACAATGAGCAGTTCTTC. Translation: CASSHSLAGAYNEQFF.

The V and J genes are TRBV27 and TRBJ2-3, with D tentatively TRBD1 (6 bases). The CDR3 is made up of 15 amino acids. Germline values: CDR1 MNHEY, CDR2 SMNVEV (reference sequence). V was clipped by 5 bases and J by 2 bases, with 14 bases between them. CDR3 bases: TGTGCCAGCAGTGCCGGGACACCGAACACAGATACGCAGTATTTT. It specifies CASSAGTPNTDTQYF.

V gene TRBV12-2 combines with J gene TRBJ1-1; the table's D call, TRBD1, has no DNA check behind it. TRBV12-2 is noted as a pseudogene. This CDR3 comprises 18 residues. The CDR3, as DNA: TGTGCAAGTCGCCTAAATCGCCCCGTGGACAGGGAGTTGGCTGAAGCTTTCTTT. Its protein is CASRLNRPVDRELAEAFF.

This chain links TRBV15 with TRBJ2-6, with TRBD2 as a possible D gene (6 bases). CDR3 size: 18 residues. V was cut by 3 bases and J by 0 bases, with 15 bases left in between. Germline V gene data show CDR1 as LNHNV and CDR2 as YYDKDF (reference sequence). The CDR3 spells CATSRKNEGLSGANVLTF. In nucleotides, the CDR3 is TGTGCCACCAGCAGGAAGAACGAGGGACTCTCTGGGGCCAACGTCCTGACTTTC.

This sequence joins TRBV4-3 and TRBJ1-6; D may be TRBD1 (5 bases). Germline V gene data show CDR1 as LGHNA and CDR2 as YSLEER. The CDR3 is made up of 15 amino acids. V was pared by 0 bases and J by 8 bases, with 11 bases between. CDR3 nucleotide sequence: TGCGCCAGCAGCCAAGATTGGACATTGGATTCACCCCTCCACTTT. Translating gives CASSQDWTLDSPLHF.

The gene calls are TRBV7-9 and TRBJ2-1; maybe TRBD2 (5 bases). The CDR3 length is 16 residues. V was cut by 4 bases and J by 4 bases, with 17 bases left in between. Germline CDR1 is SEHNR and CDR2 is FQNEAQ (reference sequence). As DNA, the CDR3 is TGTGCCAGCAGCTCCGCGGGCTTTTCGTCATACAATGAGCAGTTCTTC. It is translated as CASSSAGFSSYNEQFF.

The CDR3 DNA sequence: TGCGCCAGCAGCCCCTCCACTGGACAGAGGGCCAACGTCCTGACTTTC. It specifies CASSPSTGQRANVLTF. The V call is TRBV4-1, the J call TRBJ2-6; D may be TRBD1 (6 bases). The CDR3 is 16 amino acids. Germline V gene sequence: CDR1 MGHRA, CDR2 YSYEKL. Trimming removed 4 bases at V and 5 bases at J, with 15 bases between.